A single sample gave rise to the 18 T cell receptor beta chains below, sequenced in a study of T cell therapy after organ transplantation. This sample's time point: 20-29 weeks after completion of therapy. The data were produced by immunoSEQ multiplex PCR, yet TCRdb's version contains in-frame clones alone and is incomplete. Among about 18,000 clones, 85% were seen once, and the ten largest hold less than 40%. These receptors are not linked to any known antigen. Specimen: CD8+ T cells from blood, collected after autologous CMV-specific T cell therapy. The receptors come from a human patient who had received a solid organ transplant and had CMV disease. Part of the T cells may come from the graft donor.

This clone was observed many times. A read error may produce the germline difference seen at one junction end. The V and J genes are TRBV5-1 and TRBJ1-5; TRBD1 is a possible D gene (6 bases). The CDR3 spans 14 residues. CDR1 SGHRS and CDR2 YFSETQ come from the germline V gene. For the CDR3, the DNA is TGTGCCAGCAGCCCTACAGGGCTAAATCAGCCCCAGCATTTT. Amino acid sequence: CASSPTGLNQPQHF.

The chain combines TRBV4-2 with TRBJ1-1; no reliable D call. V lost 0 bases and J lost 1, with 9 bases in between. Germline-derived CDR1 and CDR2 are LGHNA and YNFKEQ. The CDR3 length is 15 residues. This CDR3 reads CASSQDPGPNTEAFF. The CDR3 DNA sequence: TGTGCCAGCAGCCAAGATCCGGGCCCGAACACTGAAGCTTTCTTT.

The chain is built from TRBV9 and TRBJ1-4; TRBD1 aligns across 12 bases. Germline lookup yields CDR1 SGDLS and CDR2 YYNGEE. The CDR3 is 17 amino acids. V gave up 3 bases and J gave up 2 bases; unmatched junction bases: 5. In DNA form, the CDR3 reads TGTGCCAGCAGCGGAGGGACAGGGGGCTCCACTAATGAAAAACTGTTTTTT. Translating gives CASSGGTGGSTNEKLFF.

This chain uses TRBV4-3 with TRBJ1-2; D uncertain. The CDR3 consists of 18 residues. Germline CDR1 reads LGHNA; CDR2 reads YSLEER. The ends were cut back, 0 bases at V and 4 bases at J, with 21 bases in the middle. The DNA of the CDR3 is TGCGCCAGCAGCCAAGAGAGGTGGAACCCAGCCACCTCCTATGGCTACACCTTC. Translation gives CASSQERWNPATSYGYTF.

The chain couples TRBV7-9 to TRBJ2-1; 11 bases line up with TRBD1. Germline V lookup: CDR1 SEHNR, CDR2 FQNEAQ (reference sequence). The CDR3 length is 17 residues. Trimming took 4 bases from V and 8 from J; bases not matched to a gene: 13. The CDR3 is CASSSLVGQGGVDEQFF. The CDR3 nucleotides are TGTGCCAGCAGCTCCCTCGTGGGACAGGGGGGGGTGGATGAGCAGTTCTTC. Together with reference TRBV7-9 and TRBJ2-1, the CDR3 gives the full variable domain: DTGVSQNPRHKITKRGQNVTFRCDPISEHNRLYWYRQTLGQGPEFLTYFQNEAQLEKSRLLSDRFSAERPKGSFSTLEIQRTEQGDSAMYLCASSSLVGQGGVDEQFFGPGTRLTVL.

This rearrangement joins TRBV4-3 to TRBJ2-5; weak D call: TRBD2 (5 bases). Germline CDR1 LGHNA, CDR2 YSLEER. The germline V and J ends were trimmed by 0 bases and 3 bases, with 14 bases remaining between them. This CDR3 contains 16 residues. Here the CDR3 DNA reads TGCGCCAGCAGCCAAGATTATCGGGGAGAAGAAGAGACCCAGTACTTC. Translation gives CASSQDYRGEEETQYF.

The CDR3 loop is CASSYSGGGSYNEQFF. CDR3 in DNA: TGTGCCAGCAGTTACTCGGGCGGGGGCTCCTACAATGAGCAGTTCTTC. V and J are TRBV6-6 and TRBJ2-1; 7 bases are shared with TRBD2. Germline CDR1 MNHNY, CDR2 SVGAGI (reference sequence). The CDR3 runs 16 residues. V trimming: 0 bases; J trimming: 0 bases; junction bases outside the gene matches: 2.

V and J are TRBV19 and TRBJ2-7; D is possibly TRBD2 (6 bases). The CDR3 sequence is 15 residues long. V was pared by 6 bases and J by 6 bases, with 21 bases between. Germline loops: CDR1 LNHDA, CDR2 SQIVND (reference sequence). The CDR3 nucleotides read TGTGCCAGTAGCGCCTTGGAGGGGAGTTTGGTCGAGCAGTACTTC. Its translation: CASSALEGSLVEQYF.

A single count supports this clone. The chain is built from TRBV19 and TRBJ1-6; 7 positions match TRBD1. The length of the CDR3 is 14 residues. CDR1 and CDR2 (germline): LNHDA, SQIVND (reference sequence). V dropped 5 bases and J dropped 10; count of bases not matched to a gene: 8. The CDR3 DNA follows: TGTGCCAGTAGTTCACGGCAGGGGGTCTCACCCCTCCACTTT. Its protein is CASSSRQGVSPLHF.

The chain has TRBV7-9 and TRBJ2-7, with 8 bases identical to TRBD1. With 7 bases clipped from V and 5 bases from J, the junction kept 7 bases outside the gene matches. The CDR3 consists of 13 residues. Per the germline V gene, CDR1 is SEHNR and CDR2 is FQNEAQ (reference sequence). For the CDR3, the DNA is TGTGCCAGCACCGAGGACAGGGACCACGAGCAGTACTTC. Amino acid sequence: CASTEDRDHEQYF.

This clone was detected only once. Compared with germline, one end of the junction differs, possibly owing to a read error. The V gene is TRBV7-2, the J gene TRBJ2-3, with 11 bases lining up with TRBD2. In germline, CDR1 is SGHTA, CDR2 FQGNSA. The CDR3 is 16 amino acids. The CDR3 is CASSIAGGPVRDTQYF. The CDR3 bases are TGTGCCAGCAGCATAGCGGGAGGGCCGGTGAGAGATACGCAGTATTTT.

In the case of this clone: The CDR3 does not close with the conserved phenylalanine or tryptophan, likely indicating a read error. V gene TRBV7-9 combines with J gene TRBJ1-2, with 7 bases identical to TRBD1. Germline lookup yields CDR1 SEHNR and CDR2 FQNEAQ (reference sequence). V gave up 5 bases and J gave up 3 bases; unmatched junction bases: 12. The CDR3 runs 16 residues. The CDR3 bases are TGTGCCAGCAGCCCCCAGGGGGGGGCTCTTGACTATGGCTACACCCTC. It encodes CASSPQGGALDYGYTL.

J is TRBJ1-1 and V is TRBV9; the match to TRBD1 covers 7 bases. With V trimmed by 7 bases and J by 0 bases, 12 bases remained unmatched. The CDR3 consists of 16 residues. Germline V gives CDR1 SGDLS, CDR2 YYNGEE. The CDR3 coding sequence is TGTGCCAGCGGGGGGGACAGCCGACTGATGAACACTGAAGCTTTCTTT. The encoded protein is CASGGDSRLMNTEAFF.

V gene TRBV11-2 combines with J gene TRBJ1-5, with D perhaps TRBD1 (5 bases). Germline CDR1 SGHAT, CDR2 FQNNGV. V dropped 5 bases and J dropped 3 bases, with 14 bases sitting between them. CDR3 size: 15 residues. In DNA form, the CDR3 reads TGTGCCAGCAGCGCTGCTGGGACCTACAATCAGCCCCAGCATTTT. It encodes CASSAAGTYNQPQHF.

This clone qualifies as medium-sized. The V and J genes are TRBV2 and TRBJ1-1; 7 bases align to TRBD1. Germline lookup yields CDR1 SNHLY and CDR2 FYNNEI. V gave up 5 bases and J gave up 0 bases; unmatched junction bases: 27. The CDR3 is 22 residues long. The CDR3 loop is CASSKPVRDRWGSGDLNTEAFF. CDR3 bases: TGTGCCAGCAGTAAACCTGTCCGGGACAGATGGGGATCCGGAGATTTGAACACTGAAGCTTTCTTT.

This rearrangement joins TRBV21-1 to TRBJ2-7; the table's D call TRBD1 went unverified against the DNA. TRBV21-1 is a pseudogene locus. The CDR3 length is 16 residues. The CDR3 coding sequence is TGTGCCAGCAGCAAAGCTGGGGACAGCCTCTCCTACGAGCAGTACTTC. Translation: CASSKAGDSLSYEQYF.

The chain couples TRBV5-4 to TRBJ1-1, with 10 bases fitting TRBD1. The V and J ends lost 4 bases and 5 bases, in that order; junction bases with no gene match: 8. The CDR3 is 15 amino acids. Germline CDR1 reads SGHNT; CDR2 reads YYREEE (reference sequence). The DNA of the CDR3 is TGTGCCAGCAGCCTGGGACAGGGGTTTCGTACTGAAGCTTTCTTT. Translated: CASSLGQGFRTEAFF.

CDR3 protein: CASSPGPKDYEQYF. In DNA, the CDR3 is TGTGCCAGCAGCCCGGGACCGAAGGACTACGAGCAGTACTTC. The V gene is TRBV7-7, the J gene TRBJ2-7; D may be TRBD1 or TRBD2 (5 bases each). The germline gives CDR1 SSHAT, CDR2 FNYEAQ (reference sequence). The germline V and J ends were trimmed by 5 bases and 3 bases, with 14 bases remaining between them. The CDR3 runs 14 residues.